Following are 27 T cell receptor beta chains from one sample sequenced in a study of blood T cell repertoires in COVID-19. The assay was immunoSEQ multiplex PCR, and TCRdb's table has in-frame clones only and misses some. The sample has 200,000 or so clones, over 75% seen once; the top ten hold 5% to 8%. Source material: peripheral blood. Receptors were obtained from a woman in her forties who had recovered from COVID-19.

The chain has TRBV19 and TRBJ2-7; 7 bases fit TRBD1. Germline V gene data show CDR1 as LNHDA and CDR2 as SQIVND (reference sequence). After removal of 3 bases from V and 7 bases from J, the junction contained 12 bases not matched to a gene. This CDR3 comprises 15 residues. The CDR3 nucleotides are TGTGCCAGTAGTATCGCACAGGGGTCGCTGGGAGAGCAGTACTTC. It translates to CASSIAQGSLGEQYF.

The chain is built from TRBV5-1 and TRBJ2-2; a weak D match, TRBD2 (5 bases). The CDR3 runs to 15 residues. V was trimmed by 0 bases and J by 5 bases, leaving 11 bases between them. The V gene's germline CDR1 is SGHRS and CDR2 YFSETQ. The CDR3 nucleotides are TGCGCCAGCAGCTTGGCGGCTAGCCTTACCGGGGAGCTGTTTTTT. Protein: CASSLAASLTGELFF.

This chain joins TRBV7-2 and TRBJ2-5; 7 bases map to TRBD2. V lost 4 bases, J lost 7 bases, and 0 bases stayed unmatched. The CDR3 is 11 residues long. Germline CDR1 and CDR2: SGHTA and FQGNSA. CDR3 sequence: CASSWGGTQYF. The CDR3, as DNA: TGTGCCAGCAGCTGGGGGGGGACCCAGTACTTC.

V is TRBV6-2 or TRBV6-3 and J is TRBJ1-2, with D possibly matching TRBD1 (6 bases). The ends were cut back, 5 bases at V and 4 bases at J, with 8 bases in the middle. Germline-derived CDR1 and CDR2 are MNHEY and SVGEGT. The CDR3 runs to 12 residues. DNA for the CDR3: TGTGCCAGCAGTCCGACAGGCTATGGCTACACCTTC. This codes for CASSPTGYGYTF.

Concerning this clone: One end of the junction fails to match germline, which may point to a read error. This chain uses TRBV7-6 with TRBJ2-6; 12 nucleotides agree with TRBD2. The germline CDR1 and CDR2 sequences are SGHVS and FNYEAQ. CDR3 length: 17 residues. CDR3 coding DNA: TGTGCCAGCAGCCTAGCGGGAGGGAGCTCTGGGGCCAACGTCCTGACTTTC. Its translation is CASSLAGGSSGANVLTF.

V usage is TRBV7-6 and J usage is TRBJ2-1; TRBD2 is a possible D gene (6 bases). CDR1 is SGHVS, CDR2 FNYEAQ, per germline. With 5 bases removed from V and 3 bases from J, the gap between germline ends came to 17 bases. The length of the CDR3 is 16 residues. The CDR3 spells CASSPQRAGFYNEQFF. The CDR3 nucleotides read TGTGCCAGCAGCCCTCAAAGGGCGGGGTTCTACAATGAGCAGTTCTTC. Complete variable domain (other parts from reference TRBV7-6 and TRBJ2-1): GAGVSQSPRYKVTKRGQDVALRCDPISGHVSLYWYRQALGQGPEFLTYFNYEAQQDKSGLPNDRFSAERPEGSISTLTIQRTEQRDSAMYRCASSPQRAGFYNEQFFGPGTRLTVL.

This chain joins TRBV19 and TRBJ2-2, with TRBD1 as a possible D gene (6 bases). CDR3 size: 14 residues. Per germline, CDR1 LNHDA and CDR2 SQIVND (reference sequence). The V end was cut by 7 bases, the J end by 2 bases, with 11 bases between. Here the CDR3 DNA reads TGTGCCAGTATAGAGACAGGAAACACCGGGGAGCTGTTTTTT. Protein: CASIETGNTGELFF.

This clone was seen once. This sequence joins TRBV5-1 and TRBJ2-5; the D is unclear. The CDR3 is 14 residues long. With 7 bases removed from V and 5 bases from J, the gap between germline ends came to 18 bases. CDR1 SGHRS and CDR2 YFSETQ come from the germline V gene. CDR3 sequence (DNA): TGCGCCAGCCGCCCTCGTGTGGCGAGGGAGACCCAGTACTTC. This encodes CASRPRVARETQYF. Using reference TRBV5-1 and TRBJ2-5 for the parts outside the CDR3, the full variable domain is KAGVTQTPRYLIKTRGQQVTLSCSPISGHRSVSWYQQTPGQGLQFLFEYFSETQRNKGNFPGRFSGRQFSNSRSEMNVSTLELGDSALYLCASRPRVARETQYFGPGTRLLVL.

The chain employs TRBV5-1 and TRBJ2-3; TRBD1 aligns across 9 bases. Germline CDR1 is SGHRS and CDR2 is YFSETQ. The CDR3 totals 17 residues. Trimming at V came to 5 bases and at J to 3 bases, leaving 13 bases not matched to a gene. CDR3 sequence: CASRHLGDRERTDTQYF. The CDR3 coding sequence is TGCGCCAGCAGACACCTGGGGGACAGGGAGAGGACAGATACGCAGTATTTT.

The chain employs TRBV6-6 and TRBJ2-2; D possibly corresponds to TRBD2 (6 bases). Per the germline V gene, CDR1 is MNHNY and CDR2 is SVGAGI (reference sequence). The CDR3 runs 12 residues. Trimming removed 11 bases at V and 3 bases at J, with 10 bases between. CDR3: CALGDYTGELFF. In nucleotides, the CDR3 is TGTGCCCTAGGGGACTACACCGGGGAGCTGTTTTTT.

The gene calls are TRBV6-5 and TRBJ1-4; 9 positions agree with TRBD1. Germline V gene lookup returns CDR1 MNHEY and CDR2 SVGAGI. J was trimmed by 7 bases and V by 1 base; bases with no gene match: 1. The CDR3 loop spans 14 amino acids. The CDR3 DNA sequence: TGTGCCAGCAGTTACTTGGGACAGGGTGAAAAACTGTTTTTT. Translating gives CASSYLGQGEKLFF.

The J gene is TRBJ1-5, the V gene TRBV6-5; D remains ambiguous. CDR3 length: 15 residues. Germline CDR1 and CDR2: MNHEY and SVGAGI. V was cut by 6 bases and J by 0 bases, with 12 bases left in between. This CDR3 reads CASSAGSNSNQPQHF. CDR3 in DNA: TGTGCCAGCAGCGCGGGGTCAAATAGCAATCAGCCCCAGCATTTT.

The CDR3 nucleotides are TGTGCCAGCACTTCAGGGATGAACACTGAAGCTTTCTTT. Translating gives CASTSGMNTEAFF. The V call is TRBV25-1, the J call TRBJ1-1, with a weak D call TRBD1 (5 bases). CDR1 is MGHDK and CDR2 is SYGVNS in the germline V gene. The CDR3 runs to 13 residues. Between the trimmed V and J ends, which lost 7 bases and 0 bases, there was a span of 9 bases. Drawing the rest from reference TRBV25-1 and TRBJ1-1, the complete variable domain is EADIYQTPRYLVIGTGKKITLECSQTMGHDKMYWYQQDPGMELHLIHYSYGVNSTEKGDLSSESTVSRIRTEHFPLTLESARPSHTSQYLCASTSGMNTEAFFGQGTRLTVV.

This rearrangement joins TRBV27 to TRBJ1-1, with a tentative D call TRBD1 (6 bases). Germline CDR1 reads MNHEY; CDR2 reads SMNVEV (reference sequence). The CDR3 runs to 13 residues. V lost 6 bases to trimming and J lost 7 bases, with 15 bases between them. Written as DNA, the CDR3 is TGTGCCAGCAGCTCTCCGGGGGGCTTTGAAGCTTTCTTT. Encoded protein: CASSSPGGFEAFF.

V is TRBV20-1 and J is TRBJ2-6; 8 bases align to TRBD1. Losses at the gene ends were 3 bases for V and 0 bases for J; bases not matched to a gene: 4. The CDR3 runs 16 residues. CDR1 is DFQATT and CDR2 is SNEGSKA in the germline V gene (reference sequence). The CDR3 coding sequence is TGCAGTGCTAGTTTACAGGGGGGCTCTGGGGCCAACGTCCTGACTTTC. Its translation: CSASLQGGSGANVLTF.

This clone has more than one count but fewer than ten. The chain links TRBV2 to TRBJ1-5, with no clear D. V lost 1 base and J lost 4, with 8 bases in between. Germline loops: CDR1 SNHLY, CDR2 FYNNEI. This CDR3 contains 14 residues. As DNA, the CDR3 is TGTGCCAGCAGTGAAGTTCAGGTAAATCAGCCCCAGCATTTT. The encoded protein is CASSEVQVNQPQHF. Based on the CDR3 plus reference TRBV2 and TRBJ1-5, the full variable domain is EPEVTQTPSHQVTQMGQEVILRCVPISNHLYFYWYRQILGQKVEFLVSFYNNEISEKSEIFDDQFSVERPDGSNFTLKIRSTKLEDSAMYFCASSEVQVNQPQHFGDGTRLSIL.

The chain recombines TRBV19 with TRBJ1-2; TRBD1 might be the D (6 bases). The germline CDR1 and CDR2 sequences are LNHDA and SQIVND (reference sequence). This CDR3 has 15 residues. Trimming removed 4 bases at V and 4 bases at J, with 16 bases between. The CDR3 DNA reads as TGTGCCAGTAGTAGATTTCTACAGGGCGGCTATGGCTACACCTTC. Translation: CASSRFLQGGYGYTF. Full variable domain (missing parts from reference TRBV19 and TRBJ1-2): DGGITQSPKYLFRKEGQNVTLSCEQNLNHDAMYWYRQDPGQGLRLIYYSQIVNDFQKGDIAEGYSVSREKKESFPLTVTSAQKNPTAFYLCASSRFLQGGYGYTFGSGTRLTVV.

In this sample, this clone turned up once. The chain employs TRBV25-1 and TRBJ1-3; D remains unclear. CDR1 and CDR2 (germline): MGHDK, SYGVNS. V lost 4 bases, J lost 11 bases, and 9 bases lay in between. The CDR3 totals 11 residues. The CDR3 loop is CASSAAGPIYF. DNA of the CDR3: TGTGCCAGCAGTGCTGCTGGCCCCATATATTTT.

The chain uses TRBV4-2 and TRBJ1-1; D may be TRBD1 (6 bases). Trimming shortened V by 5 bases and J by 0 bases, and 10 bases separated the two germline ends. Germline V gives CDR1 LGHNA, CDR2 YNFKEQ. The CDR3 totals 14 residues. CDR3 bases: TGTGCCAGCAGCGGTGGACAGATGAACACTGAAGCTTTCTTT. Its protein is CASSGGQMNTEAFF.

The chain couples TRBV3-1 (or the pseudogene TRBV3-2) to TRBJ1-2; 8 nucleotides match TRBD1. Unmatched junction bases numbered 7, after V lost 5 bases and J lost 8 bases. The CDR3 totals 13 residues. Germline CDR1 and CDR2: LGHDT and YNNKEL (reference sequence). CDR3 nucleotide sequence: TGTGCCAGCAGCTCCGACAGGGGTGGCGGCTACACCTTC. Translated, it gives CASSSDRGGGYTF.

J is TRBJ2-1 and V is TRBV7-2; 10 bases map to TRBD2. Germline CDR1 reads SGHTA; CDR2 reads FQGNSA. The CDR3 is 16 amino acids. V lost 1 base and J lost 2; bases outside the gene matches: 2. CDR3 protein: CASSLVAGGTYNEQFF. For the CDR3, the DNA is TGTGCCAGCAGCTTAGTAGCGGGAGGAACCTACAATGAGCAGTTCTTC.

This chain connects TRBV11-2 to TRBJ2-7, with a possible D match to TRBD2 (5 bases). The germline gives CDR1 SGHAT, CDR2 FQNNGV. The CDR3 is 12 amino acids. Between the trimmed V and J ends, which lost 1 base and 6 bases, there was a span of 7 bases. CDR3 bases: TGTGCCAGCAGCTTAGGGCTAGCCGAGCAGTACTTC. Translated, it gives CASSLGLAEQYF.

V and J are TRBV3-1 (or the pseudogene TRBV3-2) and TRBJ1-5, with D hard to call. Germline V CDR1 and CDR2: LGHDT, YNNKEL (reference sequence). The CDR3 sequence is 14 residues long. V dropped 2 bases and J dropped 6 bases, with 11 bases sitting between them. The CDR3 DNA follows: TGTGCCAGCAGCCAAAACGGAGAAGGTCAGCCCCAGCATTTT. It encodes CASSQNGEGQPQHF.

The chain carries TRBV27 and TRBJ1-1; D might be TRBD1 (5 bases). The germline V gene has CDR1 MNHEY and CDR2 SMNVEV (reference sequence). V lost 0 bases and J 5 bases, leaving 10 bases between the germline ends. The CDR3 totals 14 residues. The CDR3 DNA is TGTGCCAGCAGTTTATCTCGGGGGAGAACTGAAGCTTTCTTT. Translating gives CASSLSRGRTEAFF.

The V and J genes are TRBV30 and TRBJ2-7; 9 positions agree with TRBD2. There are 15 residues in the CDR3. CDR1 and CDR2 (germline): GTSNPN, SVGIG (reference sequence). V shed 3 bases and J 1 base; nucleotides not matched to a gene: 7. CDR3 coding DNA: TGTGCCTGGAGGGTTACTAGCGGGCTATCCTACGAGCAGTACTTC. Translation: CAWRVTSGLSYEQYF.

The chain carries TRBV7-2 and TRBJ2-1, with 7 bases that match TRBD1. Trimming took 1 base from V and 7 from J; bases not matched to a gene: 7. The CDR3 is 15 residues long. The germline gives CDR1 SGHTA, CDR2 FQGNSA. CDR3 residues: CASSLGGRGWNEQFF. The CDR3 region has the DNA TGTGCCAGCAGCTTAGGGGGCAGGGGGTGGAATGAGCAGTTCTTC. The full variable domain, completed using reference TRBV7-2 and TRBJ2-1, is GAGVSQSPSNKVTEKGKDVELRCDPISGHTALYWYRQSLGQGLEFLIYFQGNSAPDKSGLPSDRFSAERTGGSVSTLTIQRTQQEDSAVYLCASSLGGRGWNEQFFGPGTRLTVL.

This clone has just one count. The rearrangement joins TRBV21-1 to TRBJ2-7; no DNA check was done on the table's D call, TRBD2. TRBV21-1 is termed a pseudogene. This CDR3 region has 12 residues. This chain's CDR3 is CASSKEGGEQYF. Here the CDR3 DNA reads TGTGCCAGCAGCAAAGAGGGAGGCGAGCAGTACTTC.